This is a list of T cell receptor beta chains from one sample in a study of blood T cells in healthy people across ages. TCRdb re-called the 5' RACE reads with MiXCR, one entry per CDR3 protein. The table has over 950,000 distinct CDR3 sequences, less than 45% seen once. The sequencing sample was made of blood. These receptors were obtained from a man aged 18 to 35 in good health. CDR3s leave out the opening cysteine and the closing phenylalanine or tryptophan. Part of the rows lack a size; the others show once, few, many or a class for expanded clones.

clone size | V gene | CDR3 protein
once | TRBV2 | ASSEFQGSNTEAF
. | TRBV20-1 | SATGTGEIVSDTQY
few | TRBV13 | ASSLGKGYEQY
. | TRBV20-1 | SAAVGNTEAF
. | TRBV4-1 | ASSQAPGQRNEKLF
few | TRBV3-1 | ASSQEAGLAGVNEQF
. | TRBV20-1 | SACSPGGNQPQH
. | TRBV28 | ASSLEGAEVEKLF
. | TRBV12-3/TRBV12-4 | VSSAGDSRWGYT
few | TRBV29-1 | SVVPGGQTREQY
. | TRBV29-1 | SAGDPGNKNEQF
. | TRBV20-1 | SAQGGNEQF
. | TRBV20-1 | SAHGGSPYEQY
few | TRBV19 | ASSLHNSPLH
few | TRBV28 | ASSATEYNEQF
. | TRBV12-3/TRBV12-4 | ASSVVDLNTEAF
once | TRBV10-3 | AIRRTGGNTGELF
. | TRBV27 | ASSLRRGQTDTQY
many | TRBV12-3/TRBV12-4 | ASSLAGGRYSTDTQY
few | TRBV20-1 | SARELGLEQY
. | TRBV5-5 | ASSLAFRVTDTQY
. | TRBV7-7 | ASSSPTDYTYNEQF
. | TRBV25-1 | ASSDTTAQETQY
few | TRBV20-1 | SAVLANRGDYNEQF
. | TRBV4-2 | ASSPPRVDYGYT
few | TRBV4-1 | ASSQDKTATSYEQY
few | TRBV4-3 | ASSHSTSGEQY
. | TRBV20-1 | SATRGPNYGYT
few | TRBV20-1 | SASPGEAAF
few | TRBV29-1 | SVMTEQETQY
. | TRBV5-1 | ASSFSVDYGYT
. | TRBV5-1 | ASSLDPGQDGPNTEAF
. | TRBV7-9 | ASSFTGVTETF
. | TRBV28 | ASSFYSRGRREKLF
few | TRBV10-3 | AISEKVMGGLVRVYEQY
. | TRBV27 | ASAKQDSGANVLT
. | TRBV7-2 | ASSIQVQDGGNEQY
few | TRBV12-3/TRBV12-4 | ASSLAHSDSEQF
few | TRBV27 | ASSRTGVKDEQY
once | TRBV12-3/TRBV12-4 | ASNPGLVVNEQY
. | TRBV7-2 | ACSLGGRDSPLH
. | TRBV12-3/TRBV12-4 | ASSLEHGYT
few | TRBV9 | ASSVTGGRDTQY
. | TRBV7-9 | ASSLPNDRPNEKLF
once | TRBV14 | ASSREIGGTEAF
. | TRBV6-2/TRBV6-3 | ASTSHLGRRNTEAF
few | TRBV7-2 | ASSFGLAPSTDTQY
. | TRBV20-1 | STRKGQNQETQY
. | TRBV2 | ARVDRAAGNTIY
few | TRBV9 | ASSRDPSNEKLF
few | TRBV6-5 | ASSYDGQGYYGYT
. | TRBV5-1 | ASSLEHEAF
few | TRBV5-1 | ASSFYPLGLAGFSSYNEQF
. | TRBV7-9 | ASSPPMSQKTQY
few | TRBV4-3 | ASSQVGLAGGPSTGELF